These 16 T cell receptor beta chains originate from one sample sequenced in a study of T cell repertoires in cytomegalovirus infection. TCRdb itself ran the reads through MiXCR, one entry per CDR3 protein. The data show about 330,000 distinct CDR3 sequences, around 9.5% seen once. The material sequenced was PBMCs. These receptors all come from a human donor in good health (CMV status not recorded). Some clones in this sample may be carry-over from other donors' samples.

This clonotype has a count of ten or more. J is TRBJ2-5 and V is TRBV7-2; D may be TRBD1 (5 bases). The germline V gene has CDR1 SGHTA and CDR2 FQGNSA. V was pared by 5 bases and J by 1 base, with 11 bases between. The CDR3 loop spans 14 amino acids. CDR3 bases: TGTGCCAGCAGCCCTGGACAAGGCCAAGAGACCCAGTACTTC. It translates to CASSPGQGQETQYF.

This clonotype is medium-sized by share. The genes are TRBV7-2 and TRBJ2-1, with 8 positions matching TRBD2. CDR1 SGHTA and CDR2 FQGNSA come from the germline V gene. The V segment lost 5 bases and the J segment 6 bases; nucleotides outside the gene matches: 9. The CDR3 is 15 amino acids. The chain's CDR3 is CASSPGLAWANEQFF. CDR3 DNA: TGTGCCAGCAGCCCCGGACTAGCTTGGGCCAATGAGCAGTTCTTC.

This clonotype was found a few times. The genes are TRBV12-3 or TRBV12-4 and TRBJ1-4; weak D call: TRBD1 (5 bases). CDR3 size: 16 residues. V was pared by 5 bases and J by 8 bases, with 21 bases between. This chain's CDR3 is CASSPYPGPIEEKLFF. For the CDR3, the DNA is TGTGCCAGCAGTCCATACCCGGGACCTATAGAGGAAAAACTGTTTTTT.

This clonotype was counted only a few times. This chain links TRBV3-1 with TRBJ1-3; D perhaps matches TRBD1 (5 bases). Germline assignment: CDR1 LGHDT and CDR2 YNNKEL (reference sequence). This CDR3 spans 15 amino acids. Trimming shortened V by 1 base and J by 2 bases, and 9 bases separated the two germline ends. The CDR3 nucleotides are TGTGCCAGCAGCCAAGTGCTGGGGGCTGGAAACACCATATATTTT. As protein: CASSQVLGAGNTIYF.

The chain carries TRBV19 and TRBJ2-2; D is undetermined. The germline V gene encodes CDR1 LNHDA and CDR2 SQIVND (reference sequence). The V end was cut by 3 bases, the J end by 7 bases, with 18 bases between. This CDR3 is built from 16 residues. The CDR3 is CASSIRTEPGSGELFF. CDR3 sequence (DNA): TGTGCCAGTAGTATTAGGACGGAACCCGGTAGCGGGGAGCTGTTTTTT. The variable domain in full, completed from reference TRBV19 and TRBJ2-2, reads DGGITQSPKYLFRKEGQNVTLSCEQNLNHDAMYWYRQDPGQGLRLIYYSQIVNDFQKGDIAEGYSVSREKKESFPLTVTSAQKNPTAFYLCASSIRTEPGSGELFFGEGSRLTVL.

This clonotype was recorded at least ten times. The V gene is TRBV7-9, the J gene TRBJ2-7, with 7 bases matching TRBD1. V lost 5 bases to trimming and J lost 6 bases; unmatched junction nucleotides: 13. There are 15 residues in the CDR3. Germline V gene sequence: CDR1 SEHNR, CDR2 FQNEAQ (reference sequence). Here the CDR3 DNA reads TGTGCCAGCAGCGTCACAGGGGCCCATGGGAGCGAGCAGTACTTC. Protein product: CASSVTGAHGSEQYF.

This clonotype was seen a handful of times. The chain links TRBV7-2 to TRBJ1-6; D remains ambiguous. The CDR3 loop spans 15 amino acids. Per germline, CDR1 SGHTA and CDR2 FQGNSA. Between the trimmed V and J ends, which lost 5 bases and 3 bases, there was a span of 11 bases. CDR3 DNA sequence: TGTGCCAGCAGCCCGCCCCCCCTCTATAATTCACCCCTCCACTTT. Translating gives CASSPPPLYNSPLHF.

CDR3 in DNA: TGTGCCACCCGGAAAACCACAGATACGCAGTATTTT. It translates to CATRKTTDTQYF. J is TRBJ2-3 and V is TRBV12-3 or TRBV12-4; the D is unclear. V lost 10 bases and J lost 2, with 10 bases in between. CDR3 size: 12 residues.

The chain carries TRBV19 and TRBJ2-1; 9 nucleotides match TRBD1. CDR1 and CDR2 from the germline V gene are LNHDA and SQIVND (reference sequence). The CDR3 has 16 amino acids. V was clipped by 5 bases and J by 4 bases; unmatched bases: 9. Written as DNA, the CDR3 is TGTGCCAGTAGTCGGAAACAGGGGGCGCGGTACAATGAGCAGTTCTTC. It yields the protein CASSRKQGARYNEQFF.

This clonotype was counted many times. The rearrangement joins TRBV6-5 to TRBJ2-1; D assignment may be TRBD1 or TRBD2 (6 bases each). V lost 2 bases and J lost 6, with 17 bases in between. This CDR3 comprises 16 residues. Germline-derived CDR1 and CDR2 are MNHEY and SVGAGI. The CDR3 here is CASSYQRGAGGNEQFF. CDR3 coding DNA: TGTGCCAGCAGTTACCAAAGGGGGGCGGGTGGCAATGAGCAGTTCTTC.

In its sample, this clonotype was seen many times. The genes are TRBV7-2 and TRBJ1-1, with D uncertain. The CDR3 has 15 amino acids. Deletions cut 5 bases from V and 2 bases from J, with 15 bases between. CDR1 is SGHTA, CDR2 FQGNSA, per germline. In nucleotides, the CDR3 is TGTGCCAGCAGCCTCGTCGCAGGACTAAACACTGAAGCTTTCTTT. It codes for CASSLVAGLNTEAFF.

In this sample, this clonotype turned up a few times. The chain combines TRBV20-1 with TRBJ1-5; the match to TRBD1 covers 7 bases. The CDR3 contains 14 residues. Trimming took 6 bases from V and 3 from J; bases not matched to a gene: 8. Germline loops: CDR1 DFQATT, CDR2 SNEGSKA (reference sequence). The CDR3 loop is CSAVPGQHNQPQHF. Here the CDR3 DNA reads TGCAGTGCAGTTCCGGGACAGCACAATCAGCCCCAGCATTTT.

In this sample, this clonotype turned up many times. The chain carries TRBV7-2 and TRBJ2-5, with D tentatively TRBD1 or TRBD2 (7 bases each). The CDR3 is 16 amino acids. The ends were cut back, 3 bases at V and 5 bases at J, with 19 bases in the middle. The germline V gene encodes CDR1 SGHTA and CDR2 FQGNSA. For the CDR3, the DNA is TGTGCCAGCAGCTTGCGATCAGGGGGGGGTCCCGAGACCCAGTACTTC. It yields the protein CASSLRSGGGPETQYF.

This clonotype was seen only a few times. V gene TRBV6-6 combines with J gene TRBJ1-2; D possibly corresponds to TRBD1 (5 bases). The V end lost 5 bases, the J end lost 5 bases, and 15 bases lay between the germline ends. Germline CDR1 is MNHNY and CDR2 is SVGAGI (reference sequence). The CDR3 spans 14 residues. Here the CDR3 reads CASSNPQGGYGYTF. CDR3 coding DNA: TGTGCCAGCAGTAACCCCCAGGGAGGATATGGCTACACCTTC.

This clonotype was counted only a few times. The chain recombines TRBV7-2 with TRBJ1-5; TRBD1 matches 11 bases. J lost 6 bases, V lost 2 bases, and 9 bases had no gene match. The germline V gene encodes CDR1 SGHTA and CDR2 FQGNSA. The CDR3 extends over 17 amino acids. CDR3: CASSLIGRTGGGQPQHF. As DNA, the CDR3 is TGTGCCAGCAGCTTAATTGGGAGGACAGGGGGCGGTCAGCCCCAGCATTTT. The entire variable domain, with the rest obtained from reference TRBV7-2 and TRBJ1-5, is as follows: GAGVSQSPSNKVTEKGKDVELRCDPISGHTALYWYRQSLGQGLEFLIYFQGNSAPDKSGLPSDRFSAERTGGSVSTLTIQRTQQEDSAVYLCASSLIGRTGGGQPQHFGDGTRLSIL.

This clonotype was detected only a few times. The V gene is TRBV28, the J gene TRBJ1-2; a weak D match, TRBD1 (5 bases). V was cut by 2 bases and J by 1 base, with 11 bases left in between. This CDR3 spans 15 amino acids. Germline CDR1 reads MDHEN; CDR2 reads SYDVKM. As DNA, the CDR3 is TGTGCCAGCAGTTTAGACAGCCTTATTAACTATGGCTACACCTTC. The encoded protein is CASSLDSLINYGYTF.